This entry concerns a single T cell receptor beta chain. Its antigen remains unknown. This record belongs to a study of T cell responses to AZD1222 COVID-19 vaccine. Study observations and caveats: Mostly white British, mostly female donors; authors suggested clonal diversity may be underestimated. The study reported that nearly half of spike-specific TCRs target unmutated variant regions.

Trimming stripped 5 bases from V and 3 bases from J, with 11 bases between. Germline lookup yields CDR1 SQVTM and CDR2 ANQGSEA. The CDR3 runs 12 residues. The data were produced by immunoSEQ multiplex PCR, yet TCRdb's version contains in-frame clones alone and is incomplete. The repertoire holds tens of thousands of clones, about 85% seen once, with under 1.5% in the top ten. This specimen was peripheral blood, taken 28 days after the second AZD1222 dose. The chain couples TRBV29-1 to TRBJ2-7; D is possibly TRBD1 (6 bases). This TCR was sampled from an adult who received the AZD1222 COVID-19 vaccine. CDR3 bases: TGCAGCGTTAAGACAGGAGGCTACGAGCAGTACTTC. As protein: CSVKTGGYEQYF.